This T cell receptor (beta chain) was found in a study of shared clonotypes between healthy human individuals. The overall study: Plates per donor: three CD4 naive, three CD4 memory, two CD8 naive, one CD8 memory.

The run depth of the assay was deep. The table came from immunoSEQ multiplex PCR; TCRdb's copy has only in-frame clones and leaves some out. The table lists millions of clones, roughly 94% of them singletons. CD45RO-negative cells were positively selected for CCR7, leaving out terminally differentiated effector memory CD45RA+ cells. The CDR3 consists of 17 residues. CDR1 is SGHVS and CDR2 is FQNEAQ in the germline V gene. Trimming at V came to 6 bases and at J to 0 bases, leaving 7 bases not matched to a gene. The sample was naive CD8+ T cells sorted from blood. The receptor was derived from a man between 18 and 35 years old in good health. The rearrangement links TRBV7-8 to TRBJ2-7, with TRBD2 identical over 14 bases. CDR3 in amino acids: CASSWGLAGVSSYEQYF. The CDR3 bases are TGTGCCAGCAGTTGGGGACTAGCGGGAGTCAGCTCCTACGAGCAGTACTTC.